This TCR beta chain appears in the sequencing data of a study of T cells in Graves' hyperthyroidism and ophthalmopathy. CDR3 length equals 15 residues. V trimming: 9 bases; J trimming: 7 bases; junction bases outside the gene matches: 17. Germline V lookup: CDR1 SNHLY, CDR2 FYNNEI. It was RNA transcripts that yielded the amplified TCR beta CDR3 regions. Carried out on the TCR CDR3, a first-round RT-PCR used the HTBI primer set. TCRdb reanalysed the multiplex PCR reads using MiXCR and keeps one entry per CDR3 protein. The sample includes 530,000 or so distinct CDR3 sequences, around 22% of them seen just once.

The source is a woman in her 30s with Graves' ophthalmopathy. The chain employs TRBV2 and TRBJ1-2; 7 nucleotides line up with TRBD1. Sequencing was performed on blood. Written as DNA, the CDR3 is TGTGCCAGGGGTACCTCGACAGGGCAAAGAGGTGGCTACACCTTC. This sequence encodes CARGTSTGQRGGYTF.